This T cell receptor beta chain stems from a study of shared clonotypes between healthy human individuals. Study-level points and caveats: Larger richness was generally estimated for naive than memory subsets.

V was pared by 0 bases and J by 5 bases, with 11 bases of the junction left unmatched. Per germline, CDR1 GTSNPN and CDR2 SVGIG (reference sequence). This CDR3 is 17 amino acids long. A deep-level run was used for the assay. Each replicate PCR on the sorted subsets used 200 to 250 ng DNA (roughly 32,000 T cell genomes). Sequenced by immunoSEQ multiplex PCR; TCRdb stores in-frame clones only, minus some. Altogether approximately 2.4 million clones are present, roughly 95% being singletons, with the ten largest covering 0.1% to 0.15%. Comment on this clone: The antigen is not known.

The chain carries TRBV30 and TRBJ2-1; 9 nucleotides match TRBD2. Sequencing input: naive CD4+ T cells sorted from blood. Subset described: CD45RA+ positively selected. The TCR was taken from a man younger than 30 in good health. CDR3 in amino acids: CAWSVFEGASGNNEQFF. The CDR3 coding sequence is TGTGCCTGGAGTGTTTTTGAGGGTGCTAGCGGGAACAATGAGCAGTTCTTC.